This section outlines one T cell receptor beta chain sequence together with its context. This clonotype appeared a few times. Its antigen remains unidentified. No base quality values were provided; no much bigger clone lies one nucleotide off. Library preparation was by 5' RACE. Data came from an Illumina HiSeq 2500. The second PCR ran for roughly 7 to 11 cycles and used a J-beta primer mix along with a sample-barcoded 5' primer. A template-switch 5' adaptor carrying 12 random nucleotides introduced a unique molecular identifier onto each TCR beta cDNA molecule. Each sample yielded at least 3 million CDR3-containing paired-end reads. The Mint cDNA synthesis kit, primed by a TRBC-specific oligonucleotide, was used to synthesize first-strand cDNA from all RNA. All cDNA was treated with uracil-DNA glycosylase and then went through a first 18-cycle PCR with the universal primers M1SS and BC2_uni_R. The authors' pipeline ran thus. For normalization, 1 million high-quality reads, each with a distinct molecular identifier, were randomly selected from each sample. Reads sharing molecular identifiers were discarded rather than binned into consensus sequences. MiTCR, run with a Q25 quality threshold and the strictest error-elimination algorithm, handled CDR3 identification, clonotype clustering and error correction. Lower-bound total TCR beta diversity was estimated with a nonparametric unseen species model using Euler transformation. TCRdb reanalyzed the raw reads on its own, using fastp at Q25 for trimming and MiXCR for clone calling, and kept in-frame beta chains. For every CDR3 protein sequence, its rows merge into one entry that carries the most common genes and DNA. None of the V and J calls come from the authors' own analysis; TCRdb made them. The sample includes about 900,000 distinct CDR3 sequences, with roughly 52% observed a single time. The top ten hold 10% to 15% of the sample.

V loses 6 bases, J loses 3 bases, and the germline ends lie 15 bases apart. Looking up the germline V gene (reference sequence) yields CDR1 MNHNY and CDR2 SVGAGI. The CDR3 sequence holds 14 residues, the cysteine and phenylalanine included. Just the 42-base CDR3 DNA is kept, in frame starting at base 1. This sample is drawn from a study of blood T cells in healthy people across ages (dated by TCRdb to about 2015). Study-level background: In model experiments, roughly one uniquely barcoded TCR beta cDNA molecule per two T cells was captured by template switching. The study measured age-related changes in TCR beta repertoire diversity using deep sequencing normalized with unique cDNA molecular identifiers. The donors were split into four age groups: young (average 16 years), middle-aged (roughly 39), aged (62) and long-lived (more than 80). Donors of different ages were randomly distributed across sequencing lanes to avoid experimental bias. For two donors (one aged 18 to 29 and one aged 80 or older), the study analyzed two additional independent replicas of 1 million unique cDNA reads from the same blood draw.

The approximately 40 donors, aged about 6 to 95 years, were systemically healthy Caucasian individuals from Russia. Ten milliliters of peripheral blood were drawn from each donor into EDTA-treated Vacutainer tubes. PBMCs were isolated by Ficoll-Paque density-gradient centrifugation, with at least 7 million obtained per sample. Trizol reagent was used to extract total RNA from PBMCs, with at least 5 micrograms per sample. The percentages of naive CD45RAhigh/CD27high T cells were determined by flow cytometry on a PBMC aliquot from every donor. Overall results and qualifications from the work: Observed TCR beta diversity per million T cells fell roughly linearly with age, and a significant reduction was already apparent by age about 38. A strong correlation was found between observed TCR beta diversity and the percentage of naive T cells measured by flow cytometry. Compared with the aged group, the long-lived group had more naive CD4+ T cells, fewer expanded clones and increased TCR diversity, a pattern suggesting age selection. Estimates of total diversity based on one million sequenced T cells were regarded as lower bounds and as underestimates. Bulk unsorted PBMC profiling prevented conclusive comparison of naive and antigen-experienced compartments. The CMV infection status of donors was not known, potentially confounding age-related changes in expanded clonotypes.

The V and J segments used are TRBV6-6 and TRBJ2-7; a tentative D match to TRBD1 spans 6 bases. This TCR derives from a man in his thirties or forties in good health. Sequencing was done on a sample of blood. The sequence in DNA is TGTGCCAGCAGGAAGGACTCAGGGGTCTACGAGCAGTACTTC. Its coded protein is CASRKDSGVYEQYF.